The rows below give T cell receptor beta chains drawn from one sample of a study of CD8 T cells in Susac syndrome. One entry per CDR3 protein, called by TCRdb with MiXCR from the immunoSEQ multiplex PCR reads. The sample includes some 190,000 distinct CDR3 sequences, 85% to 95% of them seen just once. Sequences were obtained from CD4+ T cells from PBMCs. The receptors were sampled from a human donor in good health. Both conserved end residues are part of each CDR3. A D gene is named only where the DNA matches it firmly. A row's size may be missing; if present it is once, few, many or a size class.

v_gene	j_gene	d_gene	abundance	CDR3nt	CDR3aa
TRBV9	TRBJ1-6	TRBD1	-	TGTGCCAGCAGCGGAGCCCCGGGACAGCTGAATTCACCCCTCCACTTT	CASSGAPGQLNSPLHF
TRBV6-1	TRBJ2-3	-	-	TGTGCCAGCAGTGAAGTAGTCCGAGATACGCAGTATTTT	CASSEVVRDTQYF
TRBV20-1	TRBJ2-5	TRBD1	-	TGCAGCGGGACAGGGGAATCAGAGACCCAGTACTTC	CSGTGESETQYF
TRBV6-2/TRBV6-3	TRBJ1-1	-	once	TGTGCCAGCACCGACCCCGACACTGAAGCTTTCTTT	CASTDPDTEAFF
TRBV7-9	TRBJ2-7	TRBD1	few	TGTGCCAGCAGCACCCTGACAGGGGGCTACGAGCAGTACTTC	CASSTLTGGYEQYF
TRBV23-1	TRBJ2-5	-	-	TGCGCCGGGGTGGGGCTTTATGAGACCCAGTACTTC	CAGVGLYETQYF
TRBV20-1	TRBJ2-3	TRBD2	-	TGCAGTGCTCCAGATACTAGCGGGGGGAAAGATACGCAGTATTTT	CSAPDTSGGKDTQYF
TRBV10-3	TRBJ1-6	-	-	TGTGCCATCAGTACGTCCGGGCCTGAAAATTCACCCCTCCACTTT	CAISTSGPENSPLHF
TRBV15	TRBJ2-3	TRBD2	-	TGTGCCACCAGCAGAGAATGGGCGGGGGCAGATACGCAGTATTTT	CATSREWAGADTQYF
TRBV25-1	TRBJ2-1	-	-	TGTGCCAGCAGTGAAAGTTCATCATCTAACCATGAGCAGTTCTTC	CASSESSSSNHEQFF
TRBV20-1	TRBJ2-5	TRBD2	-	TGCAGTGGAAGGGACTACTCGGAAGGGACCCAGTACTTC	CSGRDYSEGTQYF
TRBV9	TRBJ2-5	-	-	TGTGCCAGCAGCGTACTGCCGGGGTACGAAGAGACCCAGTACTTC	CASSVLPGYEETQYF
TRBV30	TRBJ1-5	-	-	TGTGCCTGGAGTAAAGGACCCAATCAGCCCCAGCATTTT	CAWSKGPNQPQHF
TRBV7-8	TRBJ1-5	-	-	TGTGCCAGCAGCTTGAGGAGTTTAGGCCAGCCCCAGCATTTT	CASSLRSLGQPQHF
TRBV28	TRBJ1-1	-	-	TGTGCCAGCAGTTTATCGGAGGCTGAAGCTTTCTTT	CASSLSEAEAFF
TRBV28	TRBJ2-2	-	-	TGTGCCAGCAGGCCCCACCCCGGCGGGGAGCTGTTTTTT	CASRPHPGGELFF
TRBV20-1	TRBJ2-5	-	-	TGCAGTGCTAGATTTGGTTGGGACTCCCAAGAGACCCAGTACTTC	CSARFGWDSQETQYF